These 2 T cell receptor beta chains originate from one sample sequenced in a study of blood T cell repertoires in COVID-19. TCRdb's table, derived via immunoSEQ multiplex PCR, lists solely in-frame clones and lacks some. Of just over 300,000 clones in the sample, 85% to 90% were seen once. The sample taken for sequencing was PBMCs or T cells enriched from blood (not recorded which). The receptor set was obtained from a young man who had recovered from COVID-19.

The chain has TRBV5-5 and TRBJ1-1; D is ambiguous. The CDR3 has 14 residues. Trimming took off 6 bases at V and 4 bases at J, with 16 bases between the two ends. Looked up from germline, CDR1 is SGHKS and CDR2 is YYEKEE (reference sequence). The CDR3 here is CASTTLGIGTEAFF. The CDR3 nucleotides are TGTGCCAGCACCACCCTCGGGATTGGCACTGAAGCTTTCTTT.

The chain joins TRBV3-1 (or the pseudogene TRBV3-2) to TRBJ2-7; D is perhaps TRBD1 (8 bases). Trimming took 4 bases from V and 10 from J, leaving 20 bases between them. The germline V gene has CDR1 LGHDT and CDR2 YNNKEL (reference sequence). The CDR3 extends over 14 amino acids. CDR3 residues: CASSLKRDRTSQYF. The CDR3 nucleotides are TGTGCCAGCAGCCTAAAGCGGGACAGGACATCCCAGTACTTC.